These T cell receptor beta chains were read from a single sample in a study of a mutant IDH1 vaccine in newly diagnosed glioma. The protocol was immunoSEQ multiplex PCR, while the TCRdb copy is restricted to in-frame clones and leaves out a portion. This table holds around 94,000 clones, about 90% found once. Their target antigens are unknown. The material sequenced was PBMCs, taken from a glioma patient whose treatment included an IDH1 peptide vaccine. The origin of the receptors is a woman between 45 and 65 years old with glioma. Each CDR3 is given with its conserved first and last residue. D genes are given only for firm matches. Size is omitted from some rows. Given values are once, few, many or a class for expanded clones.

j_call | d_call | v_call | clone_size | cdr3_aa | cdr3_nt
TRBJ1-2 | . | TRBV19 | . | CASSTRQFGYTF | TGTGCCAGTAGTACTCGACAGTTTGGCTACACCTTC
TRBJ2-1 | TRBD2 | TRBV5-8 | . | CASSLGGTSGLYNEQFF | TGTGCCAGCAGCTTGGGGGGGACTAGCGGGCTGTACAATGAGCAGTTCTTC
TRBJ2-7 | . | TRBV6-1 | . | CASSRGAGTYEQYF | TGTGCCAGCAGTAGGGGGGCGGGGACCTACGAGCAGTACTTC
TRBJ1-2 | TRBD1 | TRBV5-5 | . | CASSLGDRDGYTF | TGTGCCAGCAGCTTGGGGGACAGGGATGGCTACACCTTC
TRBJ1-6 | TRBD1 | TRBV4-1 | . | CASSQGGGNSPLHF | TGCGCCAGCAGCCAAGGAGGGGGCAATTCACCCCTCCACTTT
TRBJ1-5 | . | TRBV15 | . | CATSRVRAKRDQPQHF | TGTGCCACCAGCAGAGTACGGGCTAAGCGGGATCAGCCCCAGCATTTT
TRBJ2-7 | . | TRBV28 | . | CASRGGGGVSYEQYF | TGTGCCAGCAGAGGGGGAGGGGGAGTCTCCTACGAGCAGTACTTC
TRBJ2-3 | TRBD2 | TRBV10-3 | . | CANRGAGRTDTQYF | TGTGCCAACCGAGGAGCGGGACGCACAGATACGCAGTATTTT
TRBJ1-1 | . | TRBV5-1 | . | CASSLDRSGTEAFF | TGCGCCAGCAGCTTAGACAGGTCGGGCACTGAAGCTTTCTTT
TRBJ2-1 | . | TRBV12-5 | . | CASGHFNEQFF | TGTGCTAGTGGCCACTTCAATGAGCAGTTCTTC
TRBJ2-5 | . | TRBV5-1 | . | CASSFGGTEETQYF | TGCGCCAGCAGCTTCGGCGGGACCGAAGAGACCCAGTACTTC
TRBJ2-7 | . | TRBV4-1 | once | CASSQEEQHPSYEQYF | TGCGCCAGCAGCCAAGAAGAACAGCACCCGTCCTACGAGCAGTACTTC
TRBJ2-5 | TRBD1 | TRBV6-1 | . | CASSPGQGLRTQYF | TGTGCCAGCAGCCCGGGACAGGGCCTTCGGACCCAGTACTTC
TRBJ2-7 | TRBD2 | TRBV9 | . | CASSPGLTRYEQYF | TGTGCCAGCAGCCCGGGACTAACTCGCTACGAGCAGTACTTC
TRBJ2-1 | TRBD1 | TRBV10-3 | . | CAVQWDRGKGSNYHNEQFF | TGTGCCGTTCAGTGGGACAGGGGGAAAGGGTCTAACTACCACAATGAGCAGTTCTTC
TRBJ2-7 | TRBD2 | TRBV7-2 | . | CASSSKSGSSYEQYF | TGTGCCAGCAGCTCGAAAAGCGGGAGCTCCTACGAGCAGTACTTC
TRBJ2-1 | . | TRBV27 | . | CASSPSPVNEQFF | TGTGCCAGCAGTCCATCCCCCGTCAATGAGCAGTTCTTC
TRBJ2-1 | TRBD2 | TRBV6-5 | . | CASSYSGTGGRNEQFF | TGTGCCAGCAGTTACTCGGGGACGGGAGGAAGGAATGAGCAGTTCTTC
TRBJ2-1 | . | TRBV7-8 | . | CASSLGGGPPQGQFF | TGTGCCAGCAGCTTAGGCGGGGGCCCCCCCCAAGGGCAGTTCTTC
TRBJ2-7 | . | TRBV27 | . | CASSGGRGYEQYF | TGTGCCAGCTCCGGAGGGAGAGGCTACGAGCAGTACTTC
TRBJ1-1 | TRBD1 | TRBV18 | . | CASSPPKGAGTEAFF | TGTGCCAGCTCACCACCTAAGGGGGCAGGCACTGAAGCTTTCTTT
TRBJ2-5 | . | TRBV5-1 | . | CASSLGTPPQETQYF | TGCGCCAGCAGCTTGGGTACCCCCCCACAAGAGACCCAGTACTTC
TRBJ1-1 | TRBD1 | TRBV2 | . | CASSWTGGNTEAFF | TGTGCCAGCAGTTGGACAGGGGGAAATACTGAAGCTTTCTTT
TRBJ1-6 | . | TRBV6-6 | . | CASSRGRGYDSPLHF | TGTGCCAGCAGTAGAGGCAGGGGATACGATTCACCCCTCCACTTT
TRBJ1-1 | . | TRBV30 | . | CAWTVGVRVNTEAFF | TGTGCCTGGACGGTTGGGGTCAGGGTGAACACTGAAGCTTTCTTT
TRBJ2-3 | . | TRBV7-9 | . | CASRHTGRGPDTQYF | TGTGCCAGCAGACACACAGGAAGGGGACCAGATACGCAGTATTTT
TRBJ1-4 | . | TRBV11-2 | . | CASSSGQRTTNEKLFF | TGTGCCAGCAGCTCCGGACAGAGGACGACTAATGAAAAACTGTTTTTT
TRBJ2-5 | TRBD2 | TRBV18 | once | CASSPDPAGDRKTQYF | TGTGCCAGCTCACCCGACCCAGCGGGAGACCGAAAGACCCAGTACTTC